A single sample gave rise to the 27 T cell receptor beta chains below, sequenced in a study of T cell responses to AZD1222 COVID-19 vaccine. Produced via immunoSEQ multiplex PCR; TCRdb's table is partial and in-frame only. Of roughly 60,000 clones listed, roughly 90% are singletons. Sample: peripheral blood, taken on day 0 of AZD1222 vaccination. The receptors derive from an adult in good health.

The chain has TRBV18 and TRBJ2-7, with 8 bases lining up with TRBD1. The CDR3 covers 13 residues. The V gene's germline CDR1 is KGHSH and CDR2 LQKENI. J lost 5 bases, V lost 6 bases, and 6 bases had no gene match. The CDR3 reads CASSRQGIHEQYF. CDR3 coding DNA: TGTGCCAGCTCCCGACAGGGGATCCACGAGCAGTACTTC.

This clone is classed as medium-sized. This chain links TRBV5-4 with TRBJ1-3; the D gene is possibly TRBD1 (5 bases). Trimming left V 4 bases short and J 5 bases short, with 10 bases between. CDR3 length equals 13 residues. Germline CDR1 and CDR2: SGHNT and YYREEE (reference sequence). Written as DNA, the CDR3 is TGTGCCAGCAGCACCGGGACCCGAAACACCATATATTTT. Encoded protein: CASSTGTRNTIYF.

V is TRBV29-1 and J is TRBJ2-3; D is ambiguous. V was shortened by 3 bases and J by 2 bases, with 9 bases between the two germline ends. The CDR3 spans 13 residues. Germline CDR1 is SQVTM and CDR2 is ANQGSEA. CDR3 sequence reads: CSVEPTTTDTQYF. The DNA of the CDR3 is TGCAGCGTTGAGCCAACGACCACAGATACGCAGTATTTT.

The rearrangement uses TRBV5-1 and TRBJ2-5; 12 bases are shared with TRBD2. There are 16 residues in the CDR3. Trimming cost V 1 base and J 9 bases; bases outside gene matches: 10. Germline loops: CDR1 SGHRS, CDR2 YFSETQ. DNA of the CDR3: TGCGCCAGCAGCTTGCAGGCTAGCGGGGGGGCGGAGCCCCAGTACTTC. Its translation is CASSLQASGGAEPQYF.

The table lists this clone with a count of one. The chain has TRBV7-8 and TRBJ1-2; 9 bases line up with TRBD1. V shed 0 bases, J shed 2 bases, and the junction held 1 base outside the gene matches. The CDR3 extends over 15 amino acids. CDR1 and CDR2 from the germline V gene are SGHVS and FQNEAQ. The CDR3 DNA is TGTGCCAGCAGCTTAGCCGGGACAGGGAACTATGGCTACACCTTC. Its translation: CASSLAGTGNYGYTF.

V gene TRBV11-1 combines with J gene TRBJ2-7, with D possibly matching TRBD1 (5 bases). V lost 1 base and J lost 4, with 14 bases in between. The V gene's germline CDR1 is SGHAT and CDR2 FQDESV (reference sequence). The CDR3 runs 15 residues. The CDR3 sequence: CASSLGGTSPYEQYF. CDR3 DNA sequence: TGTGCCAGCAGCTTAGGGGGCACAAGTCCTTACGAGCAGTACTTC.

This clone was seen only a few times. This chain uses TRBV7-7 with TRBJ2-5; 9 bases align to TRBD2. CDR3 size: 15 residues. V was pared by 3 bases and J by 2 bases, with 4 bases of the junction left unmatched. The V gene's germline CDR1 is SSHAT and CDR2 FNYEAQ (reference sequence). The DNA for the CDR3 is TGTGCCAGCAGCTTCGGGACTAGCACTCAAGAGACCCAGTACTTC. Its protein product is CASSFGTSTQETQYF.

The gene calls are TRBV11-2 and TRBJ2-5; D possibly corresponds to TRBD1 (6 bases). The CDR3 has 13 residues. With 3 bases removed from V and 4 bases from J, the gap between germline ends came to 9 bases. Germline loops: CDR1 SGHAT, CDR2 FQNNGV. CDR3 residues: CASSLAGAETQYF. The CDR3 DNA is TGTGCCAGCAGCTTGGCAGGGGCAGAGACCCAGTACTTC.

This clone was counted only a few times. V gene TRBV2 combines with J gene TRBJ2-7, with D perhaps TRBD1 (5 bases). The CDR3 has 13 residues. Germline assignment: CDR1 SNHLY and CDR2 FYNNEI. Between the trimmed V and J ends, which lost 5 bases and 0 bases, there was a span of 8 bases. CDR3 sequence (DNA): TGTGCCAGCAGTCCGACAGTCTCCTACGAGCAGTACTTC. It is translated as CASSPTVSYEQYF.

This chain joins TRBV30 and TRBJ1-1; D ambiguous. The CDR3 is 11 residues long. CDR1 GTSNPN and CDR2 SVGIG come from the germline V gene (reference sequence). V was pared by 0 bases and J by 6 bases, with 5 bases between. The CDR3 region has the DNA TGTGCCTGGAGTGTGAGGGCTGAAGCTTTCTTT. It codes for CAWSVRAEAFF.

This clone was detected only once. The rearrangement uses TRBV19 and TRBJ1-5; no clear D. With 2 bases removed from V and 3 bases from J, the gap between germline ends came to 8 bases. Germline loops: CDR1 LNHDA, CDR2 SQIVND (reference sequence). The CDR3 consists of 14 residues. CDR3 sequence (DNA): TGTGCCAGTAGTATAAGGCGGAACAATCAGCCCCAGCATTTT. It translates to CASSIRRNNQPQHF.

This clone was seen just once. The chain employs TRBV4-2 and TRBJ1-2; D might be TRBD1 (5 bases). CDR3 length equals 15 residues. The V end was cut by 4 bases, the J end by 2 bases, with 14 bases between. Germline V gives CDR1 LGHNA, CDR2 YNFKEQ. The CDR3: CASSPRGEANYGYTF. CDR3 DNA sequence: TGTGCCAGCAGCCCCCGGGGGGAGGCAAACTATGGCTACACCTTC.

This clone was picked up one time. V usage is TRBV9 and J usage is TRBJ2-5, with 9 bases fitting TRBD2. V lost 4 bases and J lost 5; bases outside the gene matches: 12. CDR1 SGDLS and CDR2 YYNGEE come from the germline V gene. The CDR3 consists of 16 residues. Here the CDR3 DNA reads TGTGCCAGCAGCACGTATAGCGGGGGCCAGGGGGAGACCCAGTACTTC. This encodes CASSTYSGGQGETQYF. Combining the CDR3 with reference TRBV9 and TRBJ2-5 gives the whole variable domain DSGVTQTPKHLITATGQRVTLRCSPRSGDLSVYWYQQSLDQGLQFLIQYYNGEERAKGNILERFSAQQFPDLHSELNLSSLELGDSALYFCASSTYSGGQGETQYFGPGTRLLVL.

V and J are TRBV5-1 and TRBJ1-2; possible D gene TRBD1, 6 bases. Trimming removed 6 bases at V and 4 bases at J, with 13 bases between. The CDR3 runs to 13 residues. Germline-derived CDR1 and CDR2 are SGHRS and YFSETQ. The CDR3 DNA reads TGCGCCAGCAACTACGACAGGACCTATGGCTACACCTTC. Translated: CASNYDRTYGYTF.

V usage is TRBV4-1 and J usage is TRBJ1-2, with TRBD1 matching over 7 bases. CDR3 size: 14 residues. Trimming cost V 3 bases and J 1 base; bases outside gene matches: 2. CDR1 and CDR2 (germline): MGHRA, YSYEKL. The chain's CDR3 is CASSQDRINYGYTF. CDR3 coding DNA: TGCGCCAGCAGCCAGGACAGGATTAACTATGGCTACACCTTC.

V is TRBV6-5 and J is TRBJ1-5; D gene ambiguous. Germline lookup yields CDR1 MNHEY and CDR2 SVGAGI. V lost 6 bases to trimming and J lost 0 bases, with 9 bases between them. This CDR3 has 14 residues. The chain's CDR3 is CASRTAYSNQPQHF. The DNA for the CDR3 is TGTGCCAGCAGAACAGCATATAGCAATCAGCCCCAGCATTTT.

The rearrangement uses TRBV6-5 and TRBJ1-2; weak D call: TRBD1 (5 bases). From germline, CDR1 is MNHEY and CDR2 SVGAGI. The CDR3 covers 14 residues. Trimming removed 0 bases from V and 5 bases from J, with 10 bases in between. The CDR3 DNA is TGTGCCAGCAGTTACTCGAAGGGGTCGTATGGCTACACCTTC. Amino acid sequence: CASSYSKGSYGYTF.

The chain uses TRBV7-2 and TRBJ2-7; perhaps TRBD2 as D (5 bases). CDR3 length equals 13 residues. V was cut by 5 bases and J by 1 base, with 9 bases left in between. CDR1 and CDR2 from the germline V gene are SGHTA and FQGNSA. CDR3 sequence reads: CASSPTGSYEQYF. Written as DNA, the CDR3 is TGTGCCAGCAGCCCCACGGGGTCCTACGAGCAGTACTTC.

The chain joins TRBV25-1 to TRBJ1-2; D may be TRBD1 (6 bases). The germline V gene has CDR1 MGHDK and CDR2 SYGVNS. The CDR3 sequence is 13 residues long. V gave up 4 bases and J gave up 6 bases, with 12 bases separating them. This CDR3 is CASSATGTNGYTF. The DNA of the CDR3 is TGTGCCAGCAGTGCAACCGGGACAAATGGCTACACCTTC.

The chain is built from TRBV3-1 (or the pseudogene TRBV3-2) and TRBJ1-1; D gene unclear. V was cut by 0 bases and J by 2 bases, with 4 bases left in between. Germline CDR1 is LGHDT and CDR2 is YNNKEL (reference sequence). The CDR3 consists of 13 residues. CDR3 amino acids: CASSQDGNTEAFF. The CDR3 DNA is TGTGCCAGCAGCCAAGATGGAAACACTGAAGCTTTCTTT.

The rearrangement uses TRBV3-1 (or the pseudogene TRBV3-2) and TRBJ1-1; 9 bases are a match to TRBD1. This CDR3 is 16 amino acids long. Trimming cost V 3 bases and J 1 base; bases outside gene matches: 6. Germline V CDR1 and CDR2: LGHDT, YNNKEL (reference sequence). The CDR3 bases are TGTGCCAGCAGCCAGGGCACAGGGGGCCGGAACACTGAAGCTTTCTTT. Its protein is CASSQGTGGRNTEAFF.

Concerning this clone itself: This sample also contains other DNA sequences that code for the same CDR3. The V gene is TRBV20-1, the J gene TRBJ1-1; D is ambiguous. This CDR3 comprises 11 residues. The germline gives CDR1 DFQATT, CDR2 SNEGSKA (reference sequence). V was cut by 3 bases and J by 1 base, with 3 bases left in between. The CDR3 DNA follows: TGCAGTGCTAGTAGGAACACTGAAGCTTTCTTT. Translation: CSASRNTEAFF.

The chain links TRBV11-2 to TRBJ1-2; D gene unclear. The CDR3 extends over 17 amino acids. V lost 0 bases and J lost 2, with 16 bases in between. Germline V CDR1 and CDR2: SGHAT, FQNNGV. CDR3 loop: CASSLEIGRAVNYGYTF. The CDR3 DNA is TGTGCCAGCAGCTTAGAAATTGGACGGGCCGTCAACTATGGCTACACCTTC.

The CDR3 DNA follows: TGTGCCAGCGAAACAGGGAACAATCAGCCCCAGCATTTT. This translates into CASETGNNQPQHF. The V and J genes are TRBV19 and TRBJ1-5; maybe TRBD1 (6 bases). The CDR3 extends over 13 amino acids. V dropped 9 bases and J dropped 3 bases, with 12 bases sitting between them. Germline CDR1 is LNHDA and CDR2 is SQIVND (reference sequence).

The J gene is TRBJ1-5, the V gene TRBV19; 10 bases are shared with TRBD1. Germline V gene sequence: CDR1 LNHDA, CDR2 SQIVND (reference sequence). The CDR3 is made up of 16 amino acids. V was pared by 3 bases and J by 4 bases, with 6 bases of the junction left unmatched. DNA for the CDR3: TGTGCCAGTAGTATGGGACAGGGGCGACCTAATCAGCCCCAGCATTTT. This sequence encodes CASSMGQGRPNQPQHF.

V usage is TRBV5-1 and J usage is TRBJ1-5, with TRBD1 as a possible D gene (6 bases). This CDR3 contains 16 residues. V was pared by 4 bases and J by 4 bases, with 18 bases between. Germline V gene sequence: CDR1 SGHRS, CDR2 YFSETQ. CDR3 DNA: TGCGCCAGCAGCCCGGAGGGGGATGTTAGGAATCAGCCCCAGCATTTT. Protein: CASSPEGDVRNQPQHF.

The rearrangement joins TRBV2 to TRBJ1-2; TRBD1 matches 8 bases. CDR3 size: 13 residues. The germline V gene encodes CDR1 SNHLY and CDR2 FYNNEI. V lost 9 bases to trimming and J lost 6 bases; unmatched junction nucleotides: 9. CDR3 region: CASATGVRDGYTF. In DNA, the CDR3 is TGTGCCAGTGCGACAGGGGTGAGGGATGGCTACACCTTC.